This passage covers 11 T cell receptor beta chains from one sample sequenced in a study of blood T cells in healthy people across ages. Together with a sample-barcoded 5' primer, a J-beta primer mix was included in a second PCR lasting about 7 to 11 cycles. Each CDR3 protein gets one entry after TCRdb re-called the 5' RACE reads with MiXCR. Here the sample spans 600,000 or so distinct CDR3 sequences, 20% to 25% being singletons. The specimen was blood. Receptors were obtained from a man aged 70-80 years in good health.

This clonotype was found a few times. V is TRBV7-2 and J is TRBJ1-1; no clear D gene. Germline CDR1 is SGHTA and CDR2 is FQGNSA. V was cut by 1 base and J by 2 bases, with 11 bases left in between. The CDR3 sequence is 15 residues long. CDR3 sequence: CASSLVRGVNTEAFF. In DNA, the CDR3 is TGTGCCAGCAGCTTAGTGCGCGGGGTCAACACTGAAGCTTTCTTT.

This CDR3 is CAISEFATEAFF. As DNA, the CDR3 is TGTGCCATCAGTGAGTTTGCCACTGAAGCTTTCTTT. The V and J genes are TRBV10-3 and TRBJ1-1, with D uncertain. Germline V gives CDR1 ENHRY, CDR2 SYGVKD. The V and J ends lost 1 base and 4 bases respectively, with 4 bases between them. CDR3 length: 12 amino acids.

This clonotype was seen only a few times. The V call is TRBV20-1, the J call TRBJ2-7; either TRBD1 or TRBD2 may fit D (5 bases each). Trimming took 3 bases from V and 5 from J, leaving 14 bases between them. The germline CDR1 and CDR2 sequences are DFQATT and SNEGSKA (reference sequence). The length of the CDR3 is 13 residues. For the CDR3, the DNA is TGCAGTGCTAGGAGGGGAATTGACGACGAGCAGTACTTC. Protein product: CSARRGIDDEQYF.

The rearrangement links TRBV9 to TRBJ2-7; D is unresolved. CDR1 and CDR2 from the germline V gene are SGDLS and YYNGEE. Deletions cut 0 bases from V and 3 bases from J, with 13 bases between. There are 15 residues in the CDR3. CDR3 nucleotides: TGTGCCAGCAGCGTAGGGCGCAGGAGACGCTACGAGCAGTACTTC. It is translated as CASSVGRRRRYEQYF.

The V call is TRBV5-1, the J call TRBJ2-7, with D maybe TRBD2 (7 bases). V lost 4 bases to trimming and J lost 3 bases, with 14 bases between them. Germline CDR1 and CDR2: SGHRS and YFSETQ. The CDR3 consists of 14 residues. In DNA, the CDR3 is TGCGCCAGCAGCCAACGGGGAGGGGGCTACGAGCAGTACTTC. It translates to CASSQRGGGYEQYF.

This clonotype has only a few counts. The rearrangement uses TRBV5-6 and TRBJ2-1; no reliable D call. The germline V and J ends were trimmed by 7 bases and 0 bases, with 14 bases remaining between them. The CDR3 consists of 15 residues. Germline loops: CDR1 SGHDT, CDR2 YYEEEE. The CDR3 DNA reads TGTGCCAGCCAACGGCGATCGAGCTCCTACAATGAGCAGTTCTTC. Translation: CASQRRSSSYNEQFF.

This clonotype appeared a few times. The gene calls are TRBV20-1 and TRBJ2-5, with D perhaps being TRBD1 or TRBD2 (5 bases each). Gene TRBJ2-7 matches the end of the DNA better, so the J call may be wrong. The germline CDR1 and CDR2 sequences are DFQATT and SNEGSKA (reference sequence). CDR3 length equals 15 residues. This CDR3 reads CSARGLGTPLYEQYF. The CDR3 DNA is TGCAGTGCTAGAGGTCTAGGGACGCCCCTTTACGAGCAGTACTTC.

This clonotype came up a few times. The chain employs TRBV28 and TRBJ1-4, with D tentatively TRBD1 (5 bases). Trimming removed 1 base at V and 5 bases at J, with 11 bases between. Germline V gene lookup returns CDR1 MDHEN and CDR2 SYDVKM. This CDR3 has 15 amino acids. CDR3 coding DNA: TGTGCCAGCAGTTTATTAATGGGGGAAAATGAAAAACTGTTTTTT. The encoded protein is CASSLLMGENEKLFF.

CDR3 sequence: CASSEIDRMFF. In nucleotides, the CDR3 is TGTGCCAGCAGTGAAATCGACAGGATGTTTTTT. The chain employs TRBV2 and TRBJ1-4; a possible D gene is TRBD1 (6 bases). Germline assignment: CDR1 SNHLY and CDR2 FYNNEI. The CDR3 runs to 11 residues. V shed 2 bases and J shed 15 bases, with 10 bases lying between them.

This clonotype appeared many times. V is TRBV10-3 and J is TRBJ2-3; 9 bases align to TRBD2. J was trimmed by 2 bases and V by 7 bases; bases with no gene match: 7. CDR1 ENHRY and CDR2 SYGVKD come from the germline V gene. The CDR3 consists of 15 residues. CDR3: CAIMGVAGDTDTQYF. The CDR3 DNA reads TGTGCCATCATGGGGGTAGCGGGAGACACAGATACGCAGTATTTT.

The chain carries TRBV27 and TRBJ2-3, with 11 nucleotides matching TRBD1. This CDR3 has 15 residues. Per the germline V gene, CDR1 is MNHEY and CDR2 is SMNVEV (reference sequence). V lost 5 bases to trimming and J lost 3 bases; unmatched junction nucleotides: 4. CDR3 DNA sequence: TGTGCCAGCAGTATCCGGGACAGGGGGACAGATACGCAGTATTTT. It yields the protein CASSIRDRGTDTQYF.